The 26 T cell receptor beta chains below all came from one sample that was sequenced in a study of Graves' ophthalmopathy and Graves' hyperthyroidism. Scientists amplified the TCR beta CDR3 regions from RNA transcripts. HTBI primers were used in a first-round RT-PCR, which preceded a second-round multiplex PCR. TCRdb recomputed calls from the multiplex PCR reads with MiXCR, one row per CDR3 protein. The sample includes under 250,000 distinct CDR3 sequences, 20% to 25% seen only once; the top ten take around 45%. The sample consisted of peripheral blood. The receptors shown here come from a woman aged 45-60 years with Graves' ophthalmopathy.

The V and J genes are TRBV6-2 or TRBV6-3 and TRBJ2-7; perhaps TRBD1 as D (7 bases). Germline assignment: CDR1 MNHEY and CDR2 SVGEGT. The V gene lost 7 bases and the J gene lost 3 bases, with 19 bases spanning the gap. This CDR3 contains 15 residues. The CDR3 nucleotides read TGTGCCAGCACCGCACGGGGGACAGCGATCTACGAGCAGTACTTC. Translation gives CASTARGTAIYEQYF.

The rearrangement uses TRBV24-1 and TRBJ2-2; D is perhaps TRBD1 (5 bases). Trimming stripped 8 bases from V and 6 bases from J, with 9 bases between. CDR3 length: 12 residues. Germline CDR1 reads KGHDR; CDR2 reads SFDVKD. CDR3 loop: CATTQGSGELFF. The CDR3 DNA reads TGTGCCACCACCCAGGGTTCCGGGGAGCTGTTTTTT.

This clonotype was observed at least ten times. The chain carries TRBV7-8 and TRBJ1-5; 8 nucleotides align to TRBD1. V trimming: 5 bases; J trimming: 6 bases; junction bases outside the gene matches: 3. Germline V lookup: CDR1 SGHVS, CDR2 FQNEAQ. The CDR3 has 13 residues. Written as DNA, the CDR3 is TGTGCCAGCAGCCTGGACAGGGCTCAGCCCCAGCATTTT. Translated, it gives CASSLDRAQPQHF.

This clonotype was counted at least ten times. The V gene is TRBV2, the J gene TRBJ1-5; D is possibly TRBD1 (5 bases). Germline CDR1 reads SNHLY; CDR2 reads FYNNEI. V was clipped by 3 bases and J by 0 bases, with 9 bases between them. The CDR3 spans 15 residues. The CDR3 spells CASSEDINSNQPQHF. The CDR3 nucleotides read TGTGCCAGCAGTGAGGACATCAATAGCAATCAGCCCCAGCATTTT.

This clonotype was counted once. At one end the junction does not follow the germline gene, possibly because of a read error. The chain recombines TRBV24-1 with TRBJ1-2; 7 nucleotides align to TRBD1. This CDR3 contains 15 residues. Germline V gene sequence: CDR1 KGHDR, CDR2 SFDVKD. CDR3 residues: CASSGLGTANYGYTF. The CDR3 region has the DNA TGTGCCAGCAGTGGCCTGGGGACAGCTAACTATGGCTACACCTTC.

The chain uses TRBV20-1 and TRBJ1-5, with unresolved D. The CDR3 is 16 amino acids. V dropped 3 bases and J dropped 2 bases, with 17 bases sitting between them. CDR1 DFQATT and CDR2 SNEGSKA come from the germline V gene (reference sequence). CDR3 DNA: TGCAGTGCTAGTCCCCCCGGTTGGGTTGGCAATCAGCCCCAGCATTTT. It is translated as CSASPPGWVGNQPQHF.

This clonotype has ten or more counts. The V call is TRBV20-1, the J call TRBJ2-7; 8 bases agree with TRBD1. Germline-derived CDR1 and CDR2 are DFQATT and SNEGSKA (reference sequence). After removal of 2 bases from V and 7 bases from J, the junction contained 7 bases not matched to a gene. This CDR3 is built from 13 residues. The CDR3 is CSARSRGLGEQYF. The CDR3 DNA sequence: TGCAGTGCTAGATCCAGGGGGCTCGGGGAGCAGTACTTC.

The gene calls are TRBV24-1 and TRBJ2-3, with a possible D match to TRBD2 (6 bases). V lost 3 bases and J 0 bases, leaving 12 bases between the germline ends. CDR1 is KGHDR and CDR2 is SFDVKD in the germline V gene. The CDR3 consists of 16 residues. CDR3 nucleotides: TGTGCCACCAGTGATACACTAGCAACTAGCACAGATACGCAGTATTTT. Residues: CATSDTLATSTDTQYF.

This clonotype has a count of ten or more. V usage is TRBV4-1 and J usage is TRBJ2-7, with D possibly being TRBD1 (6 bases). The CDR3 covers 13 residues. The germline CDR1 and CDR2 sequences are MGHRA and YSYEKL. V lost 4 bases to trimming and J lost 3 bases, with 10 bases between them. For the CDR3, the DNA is TGCGCCAGCAGCCTGGACAGCTACTACGAGCAGTACTTC. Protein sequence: CASSLDSYYEQYF.

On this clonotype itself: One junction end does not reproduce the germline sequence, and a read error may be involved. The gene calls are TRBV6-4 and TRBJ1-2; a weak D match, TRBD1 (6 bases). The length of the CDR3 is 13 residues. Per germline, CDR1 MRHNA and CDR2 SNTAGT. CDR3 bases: TGTGCCAGCAGTAGAGGACAGAGCTATGGCTACATCTTC. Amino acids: CASSRGQSYGYIF.

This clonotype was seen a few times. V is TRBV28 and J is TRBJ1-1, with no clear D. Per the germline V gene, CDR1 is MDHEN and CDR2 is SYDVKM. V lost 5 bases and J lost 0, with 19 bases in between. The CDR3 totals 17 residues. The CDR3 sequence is CASSLDSVSRMNTEAFF. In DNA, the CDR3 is TGTGCCAGCAGTCTCGACTCAGTATCTAGGATGAACACTGAAGCTTTCTTT.

The CDR3 region has the DNA TGTGCCAGCAGCTTATGGGGAACTAGCAATCAGCCCCAGCATTTT. As protein: CASSLWGTSNQPQHF. The rearrangement links TRBV11-2 to TRBJ1-5; D is uncertain. This CDR3 contains 15 residues. Per germline, CDR1 SGHAT and CDR2 FQNNGV. V lost 2 bases and J lost 0, with 8 bases in between.

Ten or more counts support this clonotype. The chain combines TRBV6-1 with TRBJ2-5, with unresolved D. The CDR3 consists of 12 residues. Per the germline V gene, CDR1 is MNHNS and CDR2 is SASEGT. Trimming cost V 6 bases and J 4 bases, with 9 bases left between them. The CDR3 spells CASRRSGETQYF. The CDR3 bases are TGTGCCAGCAGGCGGAGTGGAGAGACCCAGTACTTC.

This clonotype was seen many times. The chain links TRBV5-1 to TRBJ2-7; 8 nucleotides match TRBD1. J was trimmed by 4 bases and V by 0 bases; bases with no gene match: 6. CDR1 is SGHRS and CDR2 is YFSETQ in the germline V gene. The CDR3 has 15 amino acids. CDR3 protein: CASSLAAGQAYEQYF. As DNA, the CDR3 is TGCGCCAGCAGCTTGGCCGCGGGACAGGCATACGAGCAGTACTTC.

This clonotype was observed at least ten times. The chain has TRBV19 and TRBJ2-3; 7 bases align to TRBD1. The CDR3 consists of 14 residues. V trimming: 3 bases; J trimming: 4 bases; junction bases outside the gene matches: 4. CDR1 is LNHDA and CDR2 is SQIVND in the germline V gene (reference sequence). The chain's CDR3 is CASSMGTGADTQYF. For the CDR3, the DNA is TGTGCCAGTAGTATGGGTACAGGGGCAGATACGCAGTATTTT.

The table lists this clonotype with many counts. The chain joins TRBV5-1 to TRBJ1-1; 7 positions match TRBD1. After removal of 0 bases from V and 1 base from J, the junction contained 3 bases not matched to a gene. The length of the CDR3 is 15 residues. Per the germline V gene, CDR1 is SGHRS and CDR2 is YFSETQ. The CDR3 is CASSLGDRENTEAFF. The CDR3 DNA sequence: TGCGCCAGCAGCTTGGGGGACAGAGAGAACACTGAAGCTTTCTTT.

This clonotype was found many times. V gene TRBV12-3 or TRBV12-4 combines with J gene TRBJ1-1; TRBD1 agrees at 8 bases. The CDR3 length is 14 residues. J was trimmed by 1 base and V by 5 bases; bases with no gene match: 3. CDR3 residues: CASSVRGRNTEAFF. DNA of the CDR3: TGTGCCAGCAGTGTCAGGGGGCGGAACACTGAAGCTTTCTTT.

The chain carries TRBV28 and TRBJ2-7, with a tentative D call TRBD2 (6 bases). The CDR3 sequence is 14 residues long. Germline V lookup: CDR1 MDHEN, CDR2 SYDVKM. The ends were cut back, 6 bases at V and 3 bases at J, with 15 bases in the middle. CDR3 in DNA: TGTGCCAGCAGCCTACCCATGGGGGGCTACGAGCAGTACTTC. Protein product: CASSLPMGGYEQYF. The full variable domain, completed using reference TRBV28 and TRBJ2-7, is DVKVTQSSRYLVKRTGEKVFLECVQDMDHENMFWYRQDPGLGLRLIYFSYDVKMKEKGDIPEGYSVSREKKERFSLILESASTNQTSMYLCASSLPMGGYEQYFGPGTRLTVT.

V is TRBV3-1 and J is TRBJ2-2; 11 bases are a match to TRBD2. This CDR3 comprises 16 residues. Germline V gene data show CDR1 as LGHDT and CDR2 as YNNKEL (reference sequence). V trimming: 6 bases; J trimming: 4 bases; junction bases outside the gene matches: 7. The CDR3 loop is CASSRGTSGGTGELFF. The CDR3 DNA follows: TGTGCCAGCAGTCGCGGGACTAGCGGAGGCACCGGGGAGCTGTTTTTT.

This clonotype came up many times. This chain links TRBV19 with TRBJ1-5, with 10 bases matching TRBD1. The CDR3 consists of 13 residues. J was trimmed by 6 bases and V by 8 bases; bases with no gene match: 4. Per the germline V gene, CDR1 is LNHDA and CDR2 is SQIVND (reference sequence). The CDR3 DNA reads TGTGCCAGTCAAGACAGGGGGCTTCAGCCCCAGCATTTT. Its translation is CASQDRGLQPQHF.

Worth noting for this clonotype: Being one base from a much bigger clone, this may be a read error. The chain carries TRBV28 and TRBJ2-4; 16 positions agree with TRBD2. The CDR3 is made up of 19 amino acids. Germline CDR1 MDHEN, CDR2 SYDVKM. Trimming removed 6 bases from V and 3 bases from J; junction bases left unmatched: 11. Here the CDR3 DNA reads TGTGCCAGCAGCTCTCCGGGACTAGCGGGAGGGCCGGTCAAAAACATTCAGTACTTC. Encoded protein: CASSSPGLAGGPVKNIQYF.

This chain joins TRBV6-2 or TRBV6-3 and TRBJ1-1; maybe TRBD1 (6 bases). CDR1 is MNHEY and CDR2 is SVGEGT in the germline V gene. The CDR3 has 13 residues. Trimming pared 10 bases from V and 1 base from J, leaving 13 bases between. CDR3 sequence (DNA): TGTGCCACCCACAGGGACCCGAACACTGAAGCTTTCTTT. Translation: CATHRDPNTEAFF.

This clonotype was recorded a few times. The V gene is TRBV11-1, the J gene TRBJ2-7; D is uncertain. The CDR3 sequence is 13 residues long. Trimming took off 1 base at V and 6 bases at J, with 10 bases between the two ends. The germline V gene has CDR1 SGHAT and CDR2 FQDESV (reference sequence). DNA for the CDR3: TGTGCCAGCAGCTTAGTATCAGGTTTCGAGCAGTACTTC. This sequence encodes CASSLVSGFEQYF.

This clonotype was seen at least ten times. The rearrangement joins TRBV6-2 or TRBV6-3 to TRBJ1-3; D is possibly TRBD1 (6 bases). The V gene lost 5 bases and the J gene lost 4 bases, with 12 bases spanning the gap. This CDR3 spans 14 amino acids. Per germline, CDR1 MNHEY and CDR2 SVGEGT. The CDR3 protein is CASSPAGEGNTIYF. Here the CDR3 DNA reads TGTGCCAGCAGTCCCGCAGGGGAAGGAAACACCATATATTTT.

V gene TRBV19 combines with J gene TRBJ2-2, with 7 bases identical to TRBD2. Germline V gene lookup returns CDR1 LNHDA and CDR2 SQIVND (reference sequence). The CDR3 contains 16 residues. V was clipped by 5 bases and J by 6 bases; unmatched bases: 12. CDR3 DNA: TGTGCCAGTAGTCCCCTTACGGGAGGCCCCGCCGGGGAGCTGTTTTTT. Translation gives CASSPLTGGPAGELFF.

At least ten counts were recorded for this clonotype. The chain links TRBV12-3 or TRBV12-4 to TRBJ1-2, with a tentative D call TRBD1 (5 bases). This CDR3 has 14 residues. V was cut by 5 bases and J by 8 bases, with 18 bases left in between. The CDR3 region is CASSTPGAAGGYTF. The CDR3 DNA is TGTGCCAGCAGTACCCCCGGGGCTGCGGGAGGCTACACCTTC.